These 18 T cell receptor beta chains came from one sample sequenced in a study of Ad26.COV2.S vaccination and SARS-CoV-2 variants. Only in-frame clones appear in the TCRdb table, and some are missing; sequencing was by immunoSEQ multiplex PCR. The profile covers fewer than 400,000 clones, with around 91% appearing a single time and approximately 1.9% taken by the ten largest. As to treatment: roughly 20 received Ad26.COV2.S at low or high dose, single or two shots; about 5 received placebo; per-sample allocation not given. Sampling was done on day 63 after the first vaccine or placebo injection. The material was peripheral blood, obtained in a trial of Ad26.COV2.S vaccine versus placebo. The receptors were gathered from a person aged 18-65 years who received the Ad26.COV2.S COVID-19 vaccine or a placebo.

This chain connects TRBV7-8 to TRBJ1-4, with TRBD1 matching over 7 bases. Germline V gene data show CDR1 as SGHVS and CDR2 as FQNEAQ. There are 15 residues in the CDR3. Trimming took 6 bases from V and 8 from J; bases not matched to a gene: 12. The CDR3: CASSPTGASPEKLFF. The CDR3 bases are TGTGCCAGCAGTCCCACAGGGGCGTCCCCCGAAAAACTGTTTTTT.

The rearrangement joins TRBV20-1 to TRBJ2-7; D ambiguous. V was pared by 5 bases and J by 5 bases, with 19 bases between. CDR3 size: 14 residues. Germline V CDR1 and CDR2: DFQATT, SNEGSKA (reference sequence). The CDR3 reads CSARDSSPWDEQYF. In nucleotides, the CDR3 is TGCAGTGCTCGTGACTCATCGCCCTGGGACGAGCAGTACTTC.

The chain links TRBV10-3 to TRBJ1-2; D is unclear. Germline V gene data show CDR1 as ENHRY and CDR2 as SYGVKD. V lost 8 bases and J lost 2, with 9 bases in between. The CDR3 spans 12 residues. CDR3 coding DNA: TGTGCCATCGCGGACCCCAACTATGGCTACACCTTC. It specifies CAIADPNYGYTF.

The V call is TRBV19, the J call TRBJ1-1, with TRBD1 identical over 8 bases. The CDR3 length is 19 residues. The V gene end was trimmed by 2 bases and the J gene end by 0 bases; junction bases not matched to a gene: 14. CDR1 LNHDA and CDR2 SQIVND come from the germline V gene (reference sequence). CDR3 amino acids: CASSISRRTGIPMNTEAFF. CDR3 in DNA: TGTGCCAGTAGTATAAGCCGTCGGACAGGGATCCCCATGAACACTGAAGCTTTCTTT.

V usage is TRBV10-3 and J usage is TRBJ2-1; 13 nucleotides agree with TRBD2. CDR3 length: 16 residues. CDR1 is ENHRY and CDR2 is SYGVKD in the germline V gene. The J segment lost 6 bases and the V segment lost 3 bases, leaving 5 bases of the junction unmatched. The CDR3 DNA follows: TGTGCCATCAGTGACCTTCGGACTAGCGGGGGCAATGAGCAGTTCTTC. The encoded protein is CAISDLRTSGGNEQFF.

V gene TRBV18 combines with J gene TRBJ2-2; 12 bases agree with TRBD2. Trimming removed 3 bases from V and 4 bases from J; junction bases left unmatched: 3. Germline V lookup: CDR1 KGHSH, CDR2 LQKENI. The CDR3 is made up of 16 amino acids. CDR3: CASSPELAGGTGELFF. For the CDR3, the DNA is TGTGCCAGCTCACCTGAACTAGCGGGAGGCACCGGGGAGCTGTTTTTT.

The chain links TRBV15 to TRBJ1-1; a possible D gene is TRBD1 (5 bases). V was cut by 0 bases and J by 4 bases, with 12 bases left in between. CDR1 LNHNV and CDR2 YYDKDF come from the germline V gene (reference sequence). CDR3 length equals 15 residues. Here the CDR3 DNA reads TGTGCCACCAGCAGAGATAGAACAGGAGGCACTGAAGCTTTCTTT. Translated, it gives CATSRDRTGGTEAFF.

This clone was seen once. The J gene is TRBJ2-1, the V gene TRBV21-1; the D call in the table, TRBD1, was not verified against the DNA. TRBV21-1 represents a pseudogene. This CDR3 is built from 15 residues. As DNA, the CDR3 is TGTGCCAGCAGCGGTTATGGTACAGGGGGCTCTGAGCAGTTCTTC. The encoded protein is CASSGYGTGGSEQFF.

The genes are TRBV7-3 and TRBJ2-7; either TRBD1 or TRBD2 may fit D (5 bases each). The CDR3 loop spans 13 amino acids. Trimming shortened V by 1 base and J by 2 bases, and 6 bases separated the two germline ends. Germline CDR1 reads SGHTA; CDR2 reads FQGTGA. The CDR3 reads CASSLRGTYEQYF. Here the CDR3 DNA reads TGTGCCAGCAGCTTAAGGGGGACCTACGAGCAGTACTTC.

This clone was recorded once. The rearrangement uses TRBV6-6 and TRBJ2-7, with TRBD1 matching 8 bases. The length of the CDR3 is 16 residues. V gave up 0 bases and J gave up 2 bases; unmatched junction bases: 6. The germline gives CDR1 MNHNY, CDR2 SVGAGI (reference sequence). The chain's CDR3 is CASSYSSTGEAYEQYF. The CDR3 DNA follows: TGTGCCAGCAGTTACTCCTCGACAGGGGAAGCCTACGAGCAGTACTTC.

The V gene is TRBV15, the J gene TRBJ2-1; D call uncertain. This CDR3 spans 15 amino acids. Germline V lookup: CDR1 LNHNV, CDR2 YYDKDF (reference sequence). Trimming stripped 0 bases from V and 9 bases from J, with 15 bases between. The CDR3 bases are TGTGCCACCAGCAGAGATCGAGTCAGACCGACTGAGCAGTTCTTC. This sequence encodes CATSRDRVRPTEQFF.

The chain is built from TRBV7-2 and TRBJ2-3, with 12 bases lining up with TRBD2. CDR1 is SGHTA and CDR2 is FQGNSA in the germline V gene. The V gene end was trimmed by 5 bases and the J gene end by 0 bases; junction bases not matched to a gene: 9. The CDR3 has 18 amino acids. The CDR3 region is CASSTRLAGGLSTDTQYF. The CDR3 nucleotides read TGTGCCAGCAGCACACGGCTAGCGGGAGGGCTGAGCACAGATACGCAGTATTTT.

This rearrangement joins TRBV19 to TRBJ2-1; 12 bases are a match to TRBD2. V was pared by 9 bases and J by 2 bases, with 8 bases of the junction left unmatched. This CDR3 region has 16 residues. Germline loops: CDR1 LNHDA, CDR2 SQIVND (reference sequence). CDR3: CASTHLAGGPYNEQFF. In DNA, the CDR3 is TGTGCCAGCACACACCTAGCGGGAGGGCCCTACAATGAGCAGTTCTTC.

The chain couples TRBV19 to TRBJ1-2, with 9 bases aligning to TRBD1. The CDR3 consists of 15 residues. V trimming: 4 bases; J trimming: 3 bases; junction bases outside the gene matches: 6. Germline-derived CDR1 and CDR2 are LNHDA and SQIVND (reference sequence). The DNA of the CDR3 is TGTGCCAGTAGTACCTTAGGACAGGGGTACTATGGCTACACCTTC. This encodes CASSTLGQGYYGYTF.

The rearrangement uses TRBV7-2 and TRBJ1-2; 11 bases agree with TRBD1. The CDR3 runs 17 residues. Germline CDR1 SGHTA, CDR2 FQGNSA. Unmatched junction bases numbered 8, after V lost 5 bases and J lost 0 bases. In nucleotides, the CDR3 is TGTGCCAGCAGCGGCCGGGACAGGGGGGGATCTAACTATGGCTACACCTTC. Its protein product is CASSGRDRGGSNYGYTF.

The chain is built from TRBV30 and TRBJ1-4, with D possibly being TRBD1 (6 bases). The CDR3 covers 13 residues. Trimming took off 5 bases at V and 7 bases at J, with 14 bases between the two ends. The germline gives CDR1 GTSNPN, CDR2 SVGIG (reference sequence). The CDR3 nucleotides are TGTGCCTGGGCCGAGGGGGGCGTTGAAAAACTGTTTTTT. Amino acid sequence: CAWAEGGVEKLFF.

This chain joins TRBV30 and TRBJ2-1, with 7 bases that match TRBD1. The germline CDR1 and CDR2 sequences are GTSNPN and SVGIG (reference sequence). Losses at the gene ends were 7 bases for V and 4 bases for J; bases not matched to a gene: 10. The length of the CDR3 is 14 residues. The CDR3, as DNA: TGTGCCTCTACAGGGGCCCCCGTATACAATGAGCAGTTCTTC. This gives the protein CASTGAPVYNEQFF. The full variable domain, rest sourced from reference TRBV30 and TRBJ2-1, is SQTIHQWPATLVQPVGSPLSLECTVEGTSNPNLYWYRQAAGRGLQLLFYSVGIGQISSEVPQNLSASRPQDRQFILSSKKLLLSDSGFYLCASTGAPVYNEQFFGPGTRLTVL.

V gene TRBV5-1 combines with J gene TRBJ1-6; 8 nucleotides align to TRBD1. J lost 10 bases, V lost 7 bases, and 7 bases had no gene match. Germline CDR1 is SGHRS and CDR2 is YFSETQ. The CDR3 is made up of 13 amino acids. The CDR3 nucleotides read TGCGCCAGCCGTCGGACAGGGCAATCACCCCTCCACTTT. Its translation is CASRRTGQSPLHF. The full variable domain, in which reference TRBV5-1 and TRBJ1-6 provide the parts outside the CDR3, is KAGVTQTPRYLIKTRGQQVTLSCSPISGHRSVSWYQQTPGQGLQFLFEYFSETQRNKGNFPGRFSGRQFSNSRSEMNVSTLELGDSALYLCASRRTGQSPLHFGNGTRLTVT.